These T cell receptor beta chains were read from a single sample in a study of OX40 agonist ivuxolimab in advanced cancers. The data were produced by immunoSEQ multiplex PCR, yet TCRdb's version contains in-frame clones alone and is incomplete. The sample records over 70,000 clones, roughly 90% being singletons. Sequenced material: CD4+ or CD8+ T cells sorted from blood, taken in a trial of the OX40 agonist ivuxolimab. The source of these receptors is an adult with an advanced solid tumor such as melanoma, head and neck, liver or kidney cancer. Both conserved end residues are part of each CDR3. D genes are given only for firm matches. Rows may omit the clone size; those that give it use once, few, many or a size class.

clone_size,d_call,v_call,j_call,cdr3_aa,cdr3_nt
-,TRBD1,TRBV5-4,TRBJ2-1,CASSKEGTAYNEQFF,TGTGCCAGCAGCAAGGAAGGGACAGCGTACAATGAGCAGTTCTTC
few,-,TRBV7-9,TRBJ1-6,CASSLGRGSTESPLHF,TGTGCCAGCAGCTTAGGCAGGGGAAGTACGGAGTCACCCCTCCACTTT
-,TRBD1,TRBV18,TRBJ1-4,CASSPGEAGGHEKLFF,TGTGCCAGCTCACCAGGCGAGGCAGGGGGTCATGAAAAACTGTTTTTT
-,TRBD2,TRBV19,TRBJ2-3,CASSGSLSGGTVGTDTQYF,TGTGCCAGTAGTGGGAGCCTTAGCGGGGGGACCGTTGGCACAGATACGCAGTATTTT
-,-,TRBV5-4,TRBJ1-1,CASSSPGTRNTEAFF,TGTGCCAGCAGCTCTCCCGGGACCCGGAACACTGAAGCTTTCTTT
-,-,TRBV7-9,TRBJ1-6,CASSPTAYNSPLHF,TGTGCCAGCAGTCCAACAGCGTATAATTCACCCCTCCACTTT
-,TRBD1,TRBV11-1,TRBJ1-2,CASSFTGGASNGYTF,TGTGCCAGCAGCTTCACAGGGGGCGCAAGTAATGGCTACACCTTC
-,TRBD2,TRBV19,TRBJ2-3,CASSVPGGTDTQYF,TGTGCCAGTAGTGTTCCGGGGGGGACGGATACGCAGTATTTT
-,TRBD1,TRBV7-2,TRBJ1-1,CASSQNIARDSQPAFF,TGTGCCAGCAGCCAAAATATCGCCCGGGACAGCCAGCCAGCTTTCTTT
-,-,TRBV18,TRBJ1-2,CASSPGRAAAYGYTF,TGTGCCAGCTCACCGGGCCGGGCGGCAGCCTATGGCTACACCTTC
-,-,TRBV27,TRBJ2-6,CASGSGANVLTF,TGTGCCAGCGGCTCTGGGGCCAACGTCCTGACTTTC
-,TRBD1,TRBV30,TRBJ1-1,CALISGDRFLNTEAFF,TGTGCCCTCATTTCCGGGGACAGATTTTTGAACACTGAAGCTTTCTTT
-,-,TRBV5-4,TRBJ1-5,CASSNSPGTFDQPQHF,TGTGCCAGCAGTAATTCCCCCGGGACGTTCGATCAGCCCCAGCATTTT
-,TRBD1,TRBV9,TRBJ1-1,CASSPRQGATEAFF,TGTGCCAGCAGCCCACGACAGGGGGCCACTGAAGCTTTCTTT
-,-,TRBV5-1,TRBJ2-3,CASSLEGGKDTQYF,TGCGCCAGCAGCTTGGAGGGGGGGAAAGATACGCAGTATTTT
-,TRBD1,TRBV7-7,TRBJ1-3,CASSPSGTGSGNTIYF,TGTGCCAGCAGCCCCTCCGGGACAGGCTCTGGAAACACCATATATTTT
-,TRBD2,TRBV6-5,TRBJ2-1,CASSPGTSGYNEQFF,TGTGCCAGCAGTCCCGGGACTAGCGGTTACAATGAGCAGTTCTTC
-,-,TRBV6-5,TRBJ1-3,CASSRTVSGNTIYF,TGTGCCAGCAGCCGGACAGTCTCTGGAAACACCATATATTTT
-,-,TRBV19,TRBJ2-5,CASSESPRETQYF,TGTGCCAGTAGTGAGAGCCCCCGAGAGACCCAGTACTTC
-,-,TRBV7-3,TRBJ2-7,CASSLASPAYEQYF,TGTGCCAGCAGCTTAGCTAGCCCCGCCTACGAGCAGTACTTC
-,TRBD1,TRBV29-1,TRBJ2-7,CSVDWLGQGDEQYF,TGCAGCGTTGATTGGTTGGGACAGGGAGACGAGCAGTACTTC
-,-,TRBV5-4,TRBJ2-6,CASWDRSGANVLTF,TGTGCCAGCTGGGACCGCTCTGGGGCCAACGTCCTGACTTTC
-,-,TRBV11-2,TRBJ1-2,CASSQTADGYTF,TGTGCCAGCAGCCAGACGGCTGACGGCTACACCTTC
-,TRBD1,TRBV7-2,TRBJ1-2,CASSLKEGTGGQRRSYTF,TGTGCCAGCAGCTTAAAGGAAGGGACAGGGGGCCAAAGAAGAAGCTACACCTTC
-,TRBD2,TRBV5-1,TRBJ2-7,CASSPRTSGGSYEQYF,TGCGCCAGCAGCCCGAGGACTAGCGGGGGGTCCTACGAGCAGTACTTC
-,TRBD2,TRBV29-1,TRBJ2-5,CSVGLAGGRETQYF,TGCAGCGTCGGACTAGCGGGGGGCCGGGAGACCCAGTACTTC
-,-,TRBV7-3,TRBJ2-2,CASSPQTTINTGELFF,TGTGCCAGCAGCCCCCAGACGACTATAAACACCGGGGAGCTGTTTTTT
few,-,TRBV25-1,TRBJ2-1,CASSEGPSSYNEQFF,TGTGCCAGCAGTGAGGGGCCGAGCTCCTACAATGAGCAGTTCTTC
once,TRBD1,TRBV27,TRBJ1-2,CASSLSGGTGGLYGYTF,TGTGCCAGCAGTTTATCCGGTGGGACAGGGGGTCTCTATGGCTACACCTTC
-,-,TRBV10-2,TRBJ2-3,CASSGRGGLVDTQYF,TGCGCCAGCAGTGGTAGGGGGGGGCTAGTGGATACGCAGTATTTT
-,-,TRBV20-1,TRBJ2-4,CSAYSKNIQYF,TGCAGTGCCTACTCCAAAAACATTCAGTACTTC
-,TRBD1,TRBV9,TRBJ2-2,CASSHQLRTGPTGELFF,TGTGCCAGCAGCCACCAACTCAGGACAGGGCCCACCGGGGAGCTGTTTTTT